This T cell receptor beta chain appears in the sequencing data of a study of T cell changes during pregnancy in multiple sclerosis. Profiled with immunoSEQ multiplex PCR; TCRdb holds only in-frame clones, not every one. The sample shows about 21,000 clones, 75% to 90% of them seen only once. V lost 4 bases and J lost 7; bases outside the gene matches: 6. The germline gives CDR1 LGHNA, CDR2 YNFKEQ. The CDR3 extends over 15 amino acids. The sequence came from a female donor in good health, enrolled as a control in a pregnancy study. Source: CD4+ T cells from peripheral blood mononuclear cells, taken in the first trimester of pregnancy. The chain employs TRBV4-2 and TRBJ2-2, with 10 nucleotides matching TRBD2. The CDR3 here is CASSLGTSDSGELFF. The DNA for the CDR3 is TGTGCCAGCAGCCTCGGGACTAGCGATAGCGGGGAGCTGTTTTTT.